The clone carrying this T cell receptor beta chain was seen more than once but under ten times. The data stem from a study of radiation and T cells in renal cell carcinoma. Data came from immunoSEQ multiplex PCR; TCRdb stores just in-frame clones and leaves some out. The sample has around 20,000 clones, around three fifths seen once; the top ten hold approximately 30%. The CDR3 runs to 15 residues. Germline CDR1 reads LNHNV; CDR2 reads YYDKDF (reference sequence). V was shortened by 0 bases and J by 4 bases, with 10 bases between the two germline ends. The treatment here: treatment-naive control, cytoreductive nephrectomy. Controls were unirradiated tumors from treatment-naive cytoreductive nephrectomy patients. Control tumors came from several females and 11 to 12 males, aged 40 to 82.

The specimen comprised tumor tissue, sampled from a patient whose treatment was nephrectomy without radiotherapy. This chain connects TRBV15 to TRBJ1-3; D remains ambiguous. This receptor was taken from a man aged 50 or older with renal cell carcinoma. CDR3 sequence (DNA): TGTGCCACCAGCAGAGATCGCGGCAGGGGAAACACCATATATTTT. It is translated as CATSRDRGRGNTIYF. The whole variable domain, remainder taken from reference TRBV15 and TRBJ1-3, is DAMVIQNPRYQVTQFGKPVTLSCSQTLNHNVMYWYQQKSSQAPKLLFHYYDKDFNNEADTPDNFQSRRPNTSFCFLDIRSPGLGDTAMYLCATSRDRGRGNTIYFGEGSWLTVV.